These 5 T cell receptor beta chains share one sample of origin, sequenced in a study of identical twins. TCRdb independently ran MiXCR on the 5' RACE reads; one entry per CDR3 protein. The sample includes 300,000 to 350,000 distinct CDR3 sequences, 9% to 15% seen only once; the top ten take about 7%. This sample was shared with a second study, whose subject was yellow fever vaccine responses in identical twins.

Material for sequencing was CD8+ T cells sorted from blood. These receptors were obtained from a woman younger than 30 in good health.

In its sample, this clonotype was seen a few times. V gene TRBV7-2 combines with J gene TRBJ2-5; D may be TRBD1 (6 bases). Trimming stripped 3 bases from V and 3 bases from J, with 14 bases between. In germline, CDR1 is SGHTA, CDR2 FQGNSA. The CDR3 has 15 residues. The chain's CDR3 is CASSFRGGFEETQYF. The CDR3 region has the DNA TGTGCCAGCAGCTTTCGAGGGGGTTTCGAAGAGACCCAGTACTTC.

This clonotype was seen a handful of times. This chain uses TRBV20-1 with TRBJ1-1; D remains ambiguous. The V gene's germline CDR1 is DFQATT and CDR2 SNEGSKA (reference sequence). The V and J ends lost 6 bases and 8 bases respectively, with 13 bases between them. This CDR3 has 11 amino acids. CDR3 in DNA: TGCAGTGCCAGGCCGAATGGAGAAGCTTTCTTT. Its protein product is CSARPNGEAFF.

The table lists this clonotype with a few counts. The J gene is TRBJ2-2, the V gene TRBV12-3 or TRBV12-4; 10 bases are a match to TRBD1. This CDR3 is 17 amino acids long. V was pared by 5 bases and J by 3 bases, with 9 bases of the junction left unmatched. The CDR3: CASSHPGTGDDTGELFF. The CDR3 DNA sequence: TGTGCCAGCAGTCACCCCGGGACAGGGGATGACACCGGGGAGCTGTTTTTT.

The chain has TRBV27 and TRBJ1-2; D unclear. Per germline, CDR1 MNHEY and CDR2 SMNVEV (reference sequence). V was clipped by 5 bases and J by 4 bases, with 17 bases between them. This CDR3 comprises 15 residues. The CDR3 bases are TGTGCCAGCAGTAAGGACGGGAGTGAGCTCTATGGCTACACCTTC. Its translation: CASSKDGSELYGYTF.

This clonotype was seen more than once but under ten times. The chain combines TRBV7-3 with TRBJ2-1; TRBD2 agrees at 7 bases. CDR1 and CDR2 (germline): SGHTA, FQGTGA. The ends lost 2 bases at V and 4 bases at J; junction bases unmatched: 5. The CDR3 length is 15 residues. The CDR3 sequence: CASSLRLALYNEQFF. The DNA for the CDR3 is TGTGCCAGCAGCTTACGACTAGCCCTGTACAATGAGCAGTTCTTC.